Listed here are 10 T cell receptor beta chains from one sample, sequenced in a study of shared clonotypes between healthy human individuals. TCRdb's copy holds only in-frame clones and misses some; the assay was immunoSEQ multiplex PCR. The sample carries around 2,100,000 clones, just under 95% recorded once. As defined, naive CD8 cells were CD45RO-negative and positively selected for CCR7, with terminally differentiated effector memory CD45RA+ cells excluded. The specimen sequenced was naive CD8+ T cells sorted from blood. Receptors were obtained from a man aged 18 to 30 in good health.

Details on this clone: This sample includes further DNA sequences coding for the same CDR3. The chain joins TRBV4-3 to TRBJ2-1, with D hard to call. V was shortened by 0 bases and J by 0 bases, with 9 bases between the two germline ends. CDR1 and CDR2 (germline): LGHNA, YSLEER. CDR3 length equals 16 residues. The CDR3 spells CASSQDGQSSYNEQFF. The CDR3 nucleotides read TGCGCCAGCAGCCAAGACGGTCAGAGCTCCTACAATGAGCAGTTCTTC.

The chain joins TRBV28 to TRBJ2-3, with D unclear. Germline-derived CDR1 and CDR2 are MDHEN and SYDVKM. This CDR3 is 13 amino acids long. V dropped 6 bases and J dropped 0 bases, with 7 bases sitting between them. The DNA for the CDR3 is TGTGCCAGCAGCCTCGGCAGCACAGATACGCAGTATTTT. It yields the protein CASSLGSTDTQYF.

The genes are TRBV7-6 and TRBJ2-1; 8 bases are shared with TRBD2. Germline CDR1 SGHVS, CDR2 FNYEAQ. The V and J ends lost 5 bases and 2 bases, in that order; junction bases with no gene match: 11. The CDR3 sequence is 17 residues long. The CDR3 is CASSPSPGLVTYNEQFF. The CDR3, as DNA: TGTGCCAGCAGCCCAAGCCCGGGACTAGTCACCTACAATGAGCAGTTCTTC.

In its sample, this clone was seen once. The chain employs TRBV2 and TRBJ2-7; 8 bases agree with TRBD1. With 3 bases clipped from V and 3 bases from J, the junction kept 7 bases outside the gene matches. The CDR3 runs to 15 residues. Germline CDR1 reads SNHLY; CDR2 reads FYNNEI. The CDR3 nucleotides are TGTGCCAGCAGTGAGCAAGAGGGACAGGACTACGAGCAGTACTTC. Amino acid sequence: CASSEQEGQDYEQYF.

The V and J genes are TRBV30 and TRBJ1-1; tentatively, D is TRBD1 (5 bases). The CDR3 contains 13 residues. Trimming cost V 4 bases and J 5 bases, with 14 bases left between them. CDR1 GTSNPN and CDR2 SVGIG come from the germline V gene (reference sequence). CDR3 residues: CAWIWGRETEAFF. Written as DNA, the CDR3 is TGTGCCTGGATATGGGGGAGAGAGACTGAAGCTTTCTTT.

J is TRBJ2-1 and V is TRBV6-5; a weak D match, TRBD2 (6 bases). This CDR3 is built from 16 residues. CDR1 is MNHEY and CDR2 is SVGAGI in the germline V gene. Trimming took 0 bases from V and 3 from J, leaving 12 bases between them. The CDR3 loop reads CASSYSAGYYYNEQFF. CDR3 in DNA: TGTGCCAGCAGTTACTCGGCGGGATACTACTACAATGAGCAGTTCTTC.

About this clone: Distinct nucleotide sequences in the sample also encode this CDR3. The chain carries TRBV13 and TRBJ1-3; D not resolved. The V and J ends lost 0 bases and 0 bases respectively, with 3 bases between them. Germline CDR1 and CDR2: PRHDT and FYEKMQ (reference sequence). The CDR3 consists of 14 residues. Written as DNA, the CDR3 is TGTGCCAGCAGCTTAGGTATCTCTGGAAACACCATATATTTT. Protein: CASSLGISGNTIYF.

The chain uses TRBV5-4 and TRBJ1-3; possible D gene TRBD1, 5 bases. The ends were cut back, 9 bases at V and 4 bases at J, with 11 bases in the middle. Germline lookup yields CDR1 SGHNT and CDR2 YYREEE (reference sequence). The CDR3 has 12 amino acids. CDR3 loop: CAIHGAGNTIYF. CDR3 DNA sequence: TGTGCCATCCACGGGGCCGGAAACACCATATATTTT.

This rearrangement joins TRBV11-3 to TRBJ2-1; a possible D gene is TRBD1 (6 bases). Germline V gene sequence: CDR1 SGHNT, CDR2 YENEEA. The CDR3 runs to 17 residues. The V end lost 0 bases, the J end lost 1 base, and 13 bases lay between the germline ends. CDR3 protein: CASSLDKGQGSYNEQFF. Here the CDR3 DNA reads TGTGCCAGCAGCTTAGATAAGGGGCAGGGGTCCTACAATGAGCAGTTCTTC.

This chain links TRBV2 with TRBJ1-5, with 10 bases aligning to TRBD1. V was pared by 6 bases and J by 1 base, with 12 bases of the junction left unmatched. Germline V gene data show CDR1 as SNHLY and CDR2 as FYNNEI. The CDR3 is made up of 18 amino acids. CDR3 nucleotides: TGTGCCAGCAGCTTAGCGACAGGGGGCTCTCTCAGCAATCAGCCCCAGCATTTT. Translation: CASSLATGGSLSNQPQHF.